This TCR beta chain was identified in a study of T cell responses to AZD1222 COVID-19 vaccine. Profiling relied on immunoSEQ multiplex PCR, and the TCRdb table lists in-frame clones only, not all of them. The table records about 140,000 clones, roughly 89% of them present only once. Trimming cost V 4 bases and J 4 bases, with 23 bases left between them. Germline lookup yields CDR1 MDHEN and CDR2 SYDVKM. The CDR3 sequence is 17 residues long. Comments on this clone: Its antigen is as yet unknown.

Study-level findings and limits: Donors were mostly white British, more females; clonal diversity possibly underestimated.

The sequences come from peripheral blood, collected 28 days after the second dose of the MenACWY control vaccine. The V and J genes are TRBV28 and TRBJ2-7; D is tentatively TRBD1 or TRBD2 (6 bases each). This clonotype was sampled from an adult who received the MenACWY meningococcal vaccine as a control. In DNA form, the CDR3 reads TGTGCCAGCAGTTCGTTCTCTAGACAGGCCGGAGGGTACGAGCAGTACTTC. Its translation is CASSSFSRQAGGYEQYF.